The 29 T cell receptor beta chains presented below share a single source sample, sequenced in a study of blood T cells in healthy people across ages. The use of a sample-barcoded 5' primer and a J-beta primer mix characterized a second PCR of about 7 to 12 cycles. A single record per CDR3 protein comes from TCRdb applying MiXCR to the 5' RACE reads. Of around 990,000 distinct CDR3 sequences in the sample, about two fifths are singletons; the top ten hold around 12%. The sequenced sample consisted of blood. All receptors derive from a man between 18 and 35 years old in good health.

The chain employs TRBV9 and TRBJ1-4; 9 nucleotides agree with TRBD1. There are 14 residues in the CDR3. Germline CDR1 reads SGDLS; CDR2 reads YYNGEE. V was pared by 3 bases and J by 8 bases, with 5 bases of the junction left unmatched. CDR3 DNA: TGTGCCAGCAGCGCCGGGACAGGGAGGGAAAAACTGTTTTTT. This gives the protein CASSAGTGREKLFF.

This chain connects TRBV12-3 or TRBV12-4 to TRBJ1-2, with unresolved D. V was cut by 5 bases and J by 6 bases, with 13 bases left in between. CDR3 length: 13 residues. CDR3 residues: CASSPRAGDGYTF. CDR3 DNA: TGTGCCAGCAGTCCACGGGCGGGCGATGGCTACACCTTC.

The rearrangement links TRBV2 to TRBJ2-7; D unresolved. Trimming cost V 6 bases and J 4 bases, with 10 bases left between them. CDR1 is SNHLY, CDR2 FYNNEI, per germline. The CDR3 is made up of 12 amino acids. CDR3 nucleotide sequence: TGTGCCAGCAGGAAGAAGTTGTACGAGCAGTACTTC. Protein sequence: CASRKKLYEQYF. The full variable domain, with the rest looked up from reference TRBV2 and TRBJ2-7, is EPEVTQTPSHQVTQMGQEVILRCVPISNHLYFYWYRQILGQKVEFLVSFYNNEISEKSEIFDDQFSVERPDGSNFTLKIRSTKLEDSAMYFCASRKKLYEQYFGPGTRLTVT.

The chain couples TRBV7-9 to TRBJ2-7; 7 bases are shared with TRBD2. The CDR3 runs 13 residues. V lost 5 bases, J lost 11 bases, and 12 bases stayed unmatched. CDR1 and CDR2 (germline): SEHNR, FQNEAQ (reference sequence). The CDR3 coding sequence is TGTGCCAGCAGCCCCCAGGAAGAGGGGACTAAGTACTTC. It is translated as CASSPQEEGTKYF.

This chain connects TRBV7-2 to TRBJ2-7, with 9 bases matching TRBD1. Germline assignment: CDR1 SGHTA and CDR2 FQGNSA. The CDR3 length is 14 residues. Unmatched junction bases numbered 7, after V lost 3 bases and J lost 7 bases. In DNA, the CDR3 is TGTGCCAGCAGCTTCGAAACAGGGGGCAATGAGCAGTACTTC. Amino acids: CASSFETGGNEQYF. Based on the CDR3 plus reference TRBV7-2 and TRBJ2-7, the full variable domain is GAGVSQSPSNKVTEKGKDVELRCDPISGHTALYWYRQSLGQGLEFLIYFQGNSAPDKSGLPSDRFSAERTGGSVSTLTIQRTQQEDSAVYLCASSFETGGNEQYFGPGTRLTVT.

The sample holds many counts of this clonotype. The chain carries TRBV7-2 and TRBJ2-5; D is uncertain. The CDR3 spans 13 residues. The V gene lost 1 base and the J gene lost 0 bases, with 3 bases spanning the gap. Germline CDR1 reads SGHTA; CDR2 reads FQGNSA. CDR3 loop: CASSLDNQETQYF. In DNA, the CDR3 is TGTGCCAGCAGCTTAGACAACCAAGAGACCCAGTACTTC. Variable domain in full (rest from reference TRBV7-2 and TRBJ2-5): GAGVSQSPSNKVTEKGKDVELRCDPISGHTALYWYRQSLGQGLEFLIYFQGNSAPDKSGLPSDRFSAERTGGSVSTLTIQRTQQEDSAVYLCASSLDNQETQYFGPGTRLLVL.

The chain joins TRBV3-1 to TRBJ2-5; 7 bases are a match to TRBD2. V trimming: 0 bases; J trimming: 4 bases; junction bases outside the gene matches: 5. The CDR3 totals 15 residues. The V gene's germline CDR1 is LGHDT and CDR2 YNNKEL (reference sequence). The CDR3 sequence is CASSQDTGGGETQYF. The CDR3 DNA sequence: TGTGCCAGCAGCCAAGATACGGGGGGAGGAGAGACCCAGTACTTC.

This clonotype was found a few times. The chain couples TRBV20-1 to TRBJ2-4; tentative D call: TRBD1 (5 bases). Trimming cost V 4 bases and J 10 bases, with 17 bases left between them. This CDR3 spans 13 amino acids. CDR1 DFQATT and CDR2 SNEGSKA come from the germline V gene (reference sequence). The CDR3 bases are TGCAGTGCTACCCCGGCAGGGATAGGGATTCAGTACTTC. This gives the protein CSATPAGIGIQYF.

This chain connects TRBV4-1 to TRBJ1-4; D gene unclear. V was pared by 0 bases and J by 7 bases, with 15 bases between. This CDR3 is built from 16 residues. In germline, CDR1 is MGHRA, CDR2 YSYEKL. The CDR3 sequence is CASSQDLAGGGEKLFF. The CDR3 bases are TGCGCCAGCAGCCAAGATTTGGCAGGAGGAGGTGAAAAACTGTTTTTT.

The CDR3 loop reads CASSQRLLWTEGADTQYF. The CDR3 coding sequence is TGCGCCAGCAGCCAACGGCTCCTATGGACAGAAGGAGCAGATACGCAGTATTTT. The chain employs TRBV4-1 and TRBJ2-3; a weak D match, TRBD1 (6 bases). CDR1 MGHRA and CDR2 YSYEKL come from the germline V gene. V shed 2 bases and J shed 4 bases, with 22 bases lying between them. The CDR3 sequence is 18 residues long.

Remarks on this clonotype: A read error likely explains this, since a far larger clone differs by one base. The chain combines TRBV29-1 with TRBJ1-1; D gene unclear. The length of the CDR3 is 13 residues. The V end lost 3 bases, the J end lost 0 bases, and 8 bases lay between the germline ends. Germline V CDR1 and CDR2: SQVTM, ANQGSEA. CDR3 sequence: CSVEGWMNTEAFF. In DNA form, the CDR3 reads TGCAGCGTTGAGGGTTGGATGAACACTGAAGCTTTCTTT.

J is TRBJ2-7 and V is TRBV30; tentative D call: TRBD1 (5 bases). CDR3 length: 11 residues. Looked up from germline, CDR1 is GTSNPN and CDR2 is SVGIG (reference sequence). With 5 bases removed from V and 0 bases from J, the gap between germline ends came to 5 bases. The CDR3 reads CAWDSSYEQYF. DNA of the CDR3: TGTGCCTGGGACAGCTCCTACGAGCAGTACTTC.

This clonotype turned up a few times. This sequence joins TRBV4-1 and TRBJ2-7, with D unclear. Trimming stripped 1 base from V and 2 bases from J, with 12 bases between. Germline V gene data show CDR1 as MGHRA and CDR2 as YSYEKL. There are 15 residues in the CDR3. The CDR3 region is CASSQVFEETYEQYF. The CDR3 nucleotides are TGCGCCAGCAGCCAAGTTTTCGAGGAGACCTACGAGCAGTACTTC.

This chain joins TRBV12-3 or TRBV12-4 and TRBJ1-1; the D gene is possibly TRBD1 (6 bases). The CDR3 is 15 amino acids. Between the trimmed V and J ends, which lost 6 bases and 11 bases, there was a span of 25 bases. The CDR3 protein is CASRTPGTHASGAFF. The CDR3 DNA sequence: TGTGCCAGCAGGACTCCCGGGACACACGCTTCAGGGGCTTTCTTT.

CDR3 region: CASSPEVPNTEAFF. The CDR3 region has the DNA TGTGCCAGCAGCCCCGAGGTCCCGAACACTGAAGCTTTCTTT. The genes are TRBV3-1 and TRBJ1-1; no reliable D call. The V end was cut by 4 bases, the J end by 1 base, with 10 bases between. Germline CDR1 is LGHDT and CDR2 is YNNKEL (reference sequence). The CDR3 has 14 residues.

The chain is built from TRBV7-8 and TRBJ1-2; no clear D. The CDR3 length is 13 residues. CDR1 SGHVS and CDR2 FQNEAQ come from the germline V gene. V was trimmed by 3 bases and J by 5 bases, leaving 10 bases between them. The CDR3 nucleotides are TGTGCCAGCAGCTTTCTCCCCGAATATGGCTACACCTTC. It specifies CASSFLPEYGYTF.

The chain has TRBV20-1 and TRBJ2-1, with D perhaps matching TRBD1 or TRBD2 (7 bases each). This CDR3 has 14 residues. V gave up 6 bases and J gave up 9 bases, with 21 bases separating them. Germline CDR1 is DFQATT and CDR2 is SNEGSKA (reference sequence). CDR3 residues: CSATQGGQIVEQFF. CDR3 nucleotide sequence: TGCAGTGCCACCCAGGGGGGGCAGATAGTTGAGCAGTTCTTC.

The V gene is TRBV18, the J gene TRBJ2-7, with 7 bases fitting TRBD1. Near its end, the DNA agrees better with TRBJ2-4, so the J call may be wrong. The CDR3 consists of 15 residues. The germline CDR1 and CDR2 sequences are KGHSH and LQKENI. The CDR3 sequence is CASSPFDREGNIQYF. The CDR3 DNA sequence: TGTGCCAGCTCACCTTTCGACAGGGAAGGAAACATTCAGTACTTC.

This clonotype is a singleton in its sample. This sequence joins TRBV9 and TRBJ2-5, with TRBD1 identical over 11 bases. The J call is doubtful: the DNA matches TRBJ2-7 better. The germline gives CDR1 SGDLS, CDR2 YYNGEE. The CDR3 is 16 amino acids. The CDR3, as DNA: TGTGCCAGCAGCGTAGGGGGACAGGGGGGAACCTACGAGCAGTACTTC. It specifies CASSVGGQGGTYEQYF.

The V gene is TRBV25-1, the J gene TRBJ2-5; D is possibly TRBD1 (5 bases). CDR3 size: 16 residues. Germline CDR1 and CDR2: MGHDK and SYGVNS. V was trimmed by 1 base and J by 11 bases, leaving 23 bases between them. CDR3 nucleotides: TGTGCCAGCAGTGAATCCAAGGGGCTTCCTTGGAATGAGCAGTACTTC. It codes for CASSESKGLPWNEQYF.

The gene calls are TRBV7-2 and TRBJ1-2; D unresolved. CDR1 and CDR2 from the germline V gene are SGHTA and FQGNSA. V lost 6 bases, J lost 4 bases, and 15 bases lay in between. The CDR3 totals 14 residues. CDR3 sequence (DNA): TGTGCCAGCAGTCCAGGCAGTGATGTCTATGGCTACACCTTC. Translated: CASSPGSDVYGYTF.

This clonotype occurred a few times. The V gene is TRBV12-3 or TRBV12-4, the J gene TRBJ2-2; 11 nucleotides line up with TRBD2. The CDR3 runs to 16 residues. The V segment lost 5 bases and the J segment 3 bases; nucleotides outside the gene matches: 5. Written as DNA, the CDR3 is TGTGCCAGCAGTGCCGGGACTAGCGGATACACCGGGGAGCTGTTTTTT. It yields the protein CASSAGTSGYTGELFF.

The chain links TRBV24-1 to TRBJ2-1; D gene unclear. The V gene lost 3 bases and the J gene lost 12 bases, with 8 bases spanning the gap. Germline CDR1 reads KGHDR; CDR2 reads SFDVKD. The CDR3 runs to 11 residues. The CDR3 DNA follows: TGTGCCACCAGTGATCGGGTTGGGCAGTTCTTC. The encoded protein is CATSDRVGQFF.

The chain is built from TRBV7-9 and TRBJ2-1; D gene uncertain. Germline V gene lookup returns CDR1 SEHNR and CDR2 FQNEAQ (reference sequence). The length of the CDR3 is 15 residues. V gave up 8 bases and J gave up 0 bases, with 14 bases separating them. The CDR3 nucleotides read TGTGCCAGCCGCATTATGGAGAGCTCCTACAATGAGCAGTTCTTC. It yields the protein CASRIMESSYNEQFF.

The chain employs TRBV13 and TRBJ2-3; D is perhaps TRBD1 or TRBD2 (6 bases each). This CDR3 is 13 amino acids long. Trimming removed 5 bases at V and 5 bases at J, with 11 bases between. Per germline, CDR1 PRHDT and CDR2 FYEKMQ (reference sequence). The CDR3 region is CASSPGAGDTQYF. The CDR3 DNA sequence: TGTGCCAGCAGCCCGGGGGCCGGAGATACGCAGTATTTT.

In its sample, this clonotype was seen a few times. V usage is TRBV15 and J usage is TRBJ2-3; D may be TRBD2 (6 bases). The CDR3 covers 14 residues. Trimming removed 4 bases from V and 6 bases from J, with 14 bases in between. Per germline, CDR1 LNHNV and CDR2 YYDKDF (reference sequence). The CDR3 spells CATSIAVIADTQYF. The DNA of the CDR3 is TGTGCCACCAGCATAGCGGTGATAGCCGATACGCAGTATTTT.

This clonotype was detected a few times. The rearrangement links TRBV9 to TRBJ2-1; 8 nucleotides align to TRBD1. The tail of the sequence fits TRBJ2-7 better, so the J call may be wrong. From germline, CDR1 is SGDLS and CDR2 YYNGEE. There are 19 residues in the CDR3. The CDR3 nucleotides are TGTGCCAGCAGCCTACGAAACTTAAGACAGGGGAGATCCTACAATGAGCAGTACTTC. The encoded protein is CASSLRNLRQGRSYNEQYF.

This clonotype was recorded many times. The V gene is TRBV7-2, the J gene TRBJ2-1; D unclear. The V and J ends lost 0 bases and 8 bases respectively, with 11 bases between them. Germline CDR1 reads SGHTA; CDR2 reads FQGNSA. The CDR3 spans 14 residues. The DNA for the CDR3 is TGTGCCAGCAGCTTAGCGCGTAGGAACCATGAGCAGTTCTTC. Its translation: CASSLARRNHEQFF.

This sequence joins TRBV12-3 or TRBV12-4 and TRBJ2-2; no firm D call. CDR3 length equals 16 residues. Trimming removed 5 bases from V and 2 bases from J, with 15 bases in between. The CDR3 loop reads CASSASPGPNTGELFF. Here the CDR3 DNA reads TGTGCCAGCAGTGCCTCACCGGGCCCAAACACCGGGGAGCTGTTTTTT.